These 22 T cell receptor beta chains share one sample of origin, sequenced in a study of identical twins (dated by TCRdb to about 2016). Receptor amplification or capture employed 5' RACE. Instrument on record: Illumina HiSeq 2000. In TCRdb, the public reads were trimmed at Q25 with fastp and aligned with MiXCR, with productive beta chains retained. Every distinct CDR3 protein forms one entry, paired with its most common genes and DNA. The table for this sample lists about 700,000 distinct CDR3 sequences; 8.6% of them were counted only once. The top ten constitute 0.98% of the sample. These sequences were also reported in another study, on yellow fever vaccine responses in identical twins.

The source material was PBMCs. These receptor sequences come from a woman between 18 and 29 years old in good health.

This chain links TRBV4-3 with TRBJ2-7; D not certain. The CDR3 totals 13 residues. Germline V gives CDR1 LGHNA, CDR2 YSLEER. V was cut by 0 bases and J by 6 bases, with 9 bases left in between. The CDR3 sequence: CASSQDWGFEQYF. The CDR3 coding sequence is TGCGCCAGCAGCCAAGATTGGGGTTTCGAGCAGTACTTC.

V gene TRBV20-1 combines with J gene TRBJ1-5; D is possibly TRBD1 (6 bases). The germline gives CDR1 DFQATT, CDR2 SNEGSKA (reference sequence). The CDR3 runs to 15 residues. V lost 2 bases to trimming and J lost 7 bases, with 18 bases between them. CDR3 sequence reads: CSARKALGAGQPQHF. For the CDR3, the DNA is TGCAGTGCTAGAAAGGCTTTGGGGGCCGGACAGCCCCAGCATTTT.

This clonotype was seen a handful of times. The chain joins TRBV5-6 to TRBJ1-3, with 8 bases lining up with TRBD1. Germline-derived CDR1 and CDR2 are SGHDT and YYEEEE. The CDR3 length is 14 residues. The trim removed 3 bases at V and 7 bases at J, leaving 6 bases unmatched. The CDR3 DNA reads TGTGCCAGCAGCTGGGGACAGGACGGGAACACCATATATTTT. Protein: CASSWGQDGNTIYF. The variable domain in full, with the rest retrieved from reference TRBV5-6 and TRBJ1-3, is DAGVTQSPTHLIKTRGQQVTLRCSPKSGHDTVSWYQQALGQGPQFIFQYYEEEERQRGNFPDRFSGHQFPNYSSELNVNALLLGDSALYLCASSWGQDGNTIYFGEGSWLTVV.

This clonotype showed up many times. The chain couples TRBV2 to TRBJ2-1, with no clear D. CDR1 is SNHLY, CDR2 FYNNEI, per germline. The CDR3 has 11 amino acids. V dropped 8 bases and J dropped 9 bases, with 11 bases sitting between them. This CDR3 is CASPDGGEQFF. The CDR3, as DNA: TGTGCCAGCCCGGACGGTGGTGAGCAGTTCTTC.

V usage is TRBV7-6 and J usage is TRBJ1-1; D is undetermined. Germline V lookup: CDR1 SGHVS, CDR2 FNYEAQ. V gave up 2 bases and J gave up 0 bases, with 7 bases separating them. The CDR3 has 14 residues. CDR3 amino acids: CASSLNILNTEAFF. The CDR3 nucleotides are TGTGCCAGCAGCTTAAACATACTGAACACTGAAGCTTTCTTT.

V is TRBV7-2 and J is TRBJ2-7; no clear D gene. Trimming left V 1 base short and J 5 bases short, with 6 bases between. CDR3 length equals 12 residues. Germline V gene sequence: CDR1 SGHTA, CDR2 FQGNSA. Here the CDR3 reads CASSLELDEQYF. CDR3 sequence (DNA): TGTGCCAGCAGCTTAGAGCTCGACGAGCAGTACTTC.

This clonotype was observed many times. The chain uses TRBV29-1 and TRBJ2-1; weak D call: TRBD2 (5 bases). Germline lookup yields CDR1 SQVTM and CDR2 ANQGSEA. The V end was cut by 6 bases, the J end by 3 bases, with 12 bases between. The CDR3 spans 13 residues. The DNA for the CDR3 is TGCAGCGTGAGGGAACAAGACTACAATGAGCAGTTCTTC. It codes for CSVREQDYNEQFF.

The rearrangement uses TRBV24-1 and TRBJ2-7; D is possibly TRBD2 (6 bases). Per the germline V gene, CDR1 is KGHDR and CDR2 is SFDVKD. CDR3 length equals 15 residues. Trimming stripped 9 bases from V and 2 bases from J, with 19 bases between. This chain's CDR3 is CATSSGGYTAYEQYF. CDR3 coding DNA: TGTGCCACCTCCTCCGGGGGATATACAGCCTACGAGCAGTACTTC.

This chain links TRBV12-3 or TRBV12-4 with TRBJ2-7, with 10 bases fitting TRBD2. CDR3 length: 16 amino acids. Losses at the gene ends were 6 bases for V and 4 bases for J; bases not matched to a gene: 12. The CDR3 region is CASSGGLAGVGYEQYF. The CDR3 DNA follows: TGTGCCAGCAGCGGGGGGCTAGCGGGAGTAGGGTACGAGCAGTACTTC.

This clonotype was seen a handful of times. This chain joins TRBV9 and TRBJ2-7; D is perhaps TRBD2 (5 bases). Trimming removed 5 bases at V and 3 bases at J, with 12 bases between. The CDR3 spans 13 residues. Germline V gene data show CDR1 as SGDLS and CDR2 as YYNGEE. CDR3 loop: CASRDGLFYEQYF. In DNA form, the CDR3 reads TGTGCCAGCAGAGATGGACTTTTCTACGAGCAGTACTTC.

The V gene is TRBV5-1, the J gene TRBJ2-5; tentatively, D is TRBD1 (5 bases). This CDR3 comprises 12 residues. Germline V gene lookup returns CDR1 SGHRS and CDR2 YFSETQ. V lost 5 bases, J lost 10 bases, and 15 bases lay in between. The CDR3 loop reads CASRKRARGQYF. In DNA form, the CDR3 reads TGCGCCAGCAGGAAAAGAGCAAGGGGCCAGTACTTC.

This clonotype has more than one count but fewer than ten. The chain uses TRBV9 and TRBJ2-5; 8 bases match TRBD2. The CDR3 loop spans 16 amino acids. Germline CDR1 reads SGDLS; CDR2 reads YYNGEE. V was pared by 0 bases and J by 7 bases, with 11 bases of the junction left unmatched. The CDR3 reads CASSVGPVAGSGTQYF. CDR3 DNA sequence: TGTGCCAGCAGCGTAGGCCCGGTAGCGGGATCTGGGACCCAGTACTTC. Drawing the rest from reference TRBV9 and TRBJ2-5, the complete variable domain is DSGVTQTPKHLITATGQRVTLRCSPRSGDLSVYWYQQSLDQGLQFLIQYYNGEERAKGNILERFSAQQFPDLHSELNLSSLELGDSALYFCASSVGPVAGSGTQYFGPGTRLLVL.

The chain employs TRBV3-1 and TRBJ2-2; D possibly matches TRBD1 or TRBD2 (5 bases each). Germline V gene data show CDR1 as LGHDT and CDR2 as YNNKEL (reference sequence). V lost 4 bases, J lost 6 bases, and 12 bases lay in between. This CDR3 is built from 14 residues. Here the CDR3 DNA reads TGTGCCAGCAGCCGCGACGGGGCCCCCGGGGAGCTGTTTTTT. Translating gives CASSRDGAPGELFF.

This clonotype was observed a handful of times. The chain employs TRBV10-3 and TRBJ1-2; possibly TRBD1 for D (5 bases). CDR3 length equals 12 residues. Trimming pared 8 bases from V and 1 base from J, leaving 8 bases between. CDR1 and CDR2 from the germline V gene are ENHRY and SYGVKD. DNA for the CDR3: TGTGCCATCCGGGACCTTAACTATGGCTACACCTTC. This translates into CAIRDLNYGYTF.

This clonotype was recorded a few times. The CDR3 sequence: CASSLLDRHYNEQFF. CDR3 DNA: TGTGCCAGCAGCTTACTGGACAGGCATTACAATGAGCAGTTCTTC. This sequence joins TRBV7-9 and TRBJ2-1; 7 positions agree with TRBD1. V was pared by 2 bases and J by 4 bases, with 5 bases of the junction left unmatched. The CDR3 covers 15 residues. Germline values: CDR1 SEHNR, CDR2 FQNEAQ (reference sequence).

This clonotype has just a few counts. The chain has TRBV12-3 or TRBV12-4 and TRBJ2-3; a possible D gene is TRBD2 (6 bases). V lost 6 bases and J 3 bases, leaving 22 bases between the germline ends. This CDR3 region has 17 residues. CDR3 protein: CASRPPAGRGNTDTQYF. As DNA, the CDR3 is TGTGCCAGCAGGCCACCCGCGGGGCGGGGAAATACAGATACGCAGTATTTT.

CDR3: CASADRDRGDEQYF. CDR3 coding DNA: TGTGCCAGCGCCGACCGGGACAGGGGGGACGAGCAGTACTTC. The chain links TRBV28 to TRBJ2-7, with 11 bases lining up with TRBD1. CDR1 MDHEN and CDR2 SYDVKM come from the germline V gene. V gave up 8 bases and J gave up 5 bases; unmatched junction bases: 8. The CDR3 runs 14 residues.

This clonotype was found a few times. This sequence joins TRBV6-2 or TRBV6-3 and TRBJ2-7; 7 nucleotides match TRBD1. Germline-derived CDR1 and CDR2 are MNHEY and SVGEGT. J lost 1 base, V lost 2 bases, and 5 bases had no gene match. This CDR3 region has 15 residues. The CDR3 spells CASSYPGQLSYEQYF. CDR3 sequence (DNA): TGTGCCAGCAGTTACCCGGGACAGCTTTCCTACGAGCAGTACTTC.

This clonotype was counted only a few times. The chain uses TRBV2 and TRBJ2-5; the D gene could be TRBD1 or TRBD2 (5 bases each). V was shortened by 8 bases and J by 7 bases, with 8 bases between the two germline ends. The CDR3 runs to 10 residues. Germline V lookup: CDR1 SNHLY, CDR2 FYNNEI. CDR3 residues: CASARGTQYF. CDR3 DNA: TGTGCCAGCGCGAGGGGGACCCAGTACTTC.

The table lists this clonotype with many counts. The CDR3 DNA follows: TGTGCCAGCTTCTATCGGACAGAAAGCACAGATACGCAGTATTTT. As protein: CASFYRTESTDTQYF. This rearrangement joins TRBV12-3 or TRBV12-4 to TRBJ2-3; a weak D match, TRBD1 (6 bases). This CDR3 comprises 15 residues. The ends were cut back, 8 bases at V and 0 bases at J, with 15 bases in the middle.

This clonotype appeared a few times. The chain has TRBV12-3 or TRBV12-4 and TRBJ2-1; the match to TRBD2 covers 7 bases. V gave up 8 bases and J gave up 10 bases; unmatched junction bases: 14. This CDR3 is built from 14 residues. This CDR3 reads CASVFASGRGEQFF. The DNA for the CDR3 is TGTGCCAGCGTATTTGCTAGCGGCAGAGGGGAGCAGTTCTTC.

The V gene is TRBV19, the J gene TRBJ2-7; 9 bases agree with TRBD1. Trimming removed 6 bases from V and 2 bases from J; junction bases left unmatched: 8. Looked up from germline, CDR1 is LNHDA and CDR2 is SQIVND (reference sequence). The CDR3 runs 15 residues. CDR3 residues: CASRETGGDTYEQYF. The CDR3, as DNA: TGTGCCAGTAGAGAGACAGGGGGAGACACCTACGAGCAGTACTTC. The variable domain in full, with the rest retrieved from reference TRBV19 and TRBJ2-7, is DGGITQSPKYLFRKEGQNVTLSCEQNLNHDAMYWYRQDPGQGLRLIYYSQIVNDFQKGDIAEGYSVSREKKESFPLTVTSAQKNPTAFYLCASRETGGDTYEQYFGPGTRLTVT.